The 20 T cell receptor beta chains presented below share a single source sample, sequenced in a study of cytomegalovirus exposure and HLA in healthy donors. The PCR had 60 Vbeta and 13 Jbeta primers. Clones were read by immunoSEQ multiplex PCR, and TCRdb kept only the in-frame ones, dropping some. The data contain about 160,000 clones, less than 80% of them seen just once; the ten biggest clones take up roughly 0.76%. Specimen: PBMCs. These receptors were collected from a female donor in good health and CMV-seronegative.

V and J are TRBV11-2 and TRBJ1-5; no firm D call. The germline V gene encodes CDR1 SGHAT and CDR2 FQNNGV. V lost 1 base and J 2 bases, leaving 6 bases between the germline ends. The CDR3 is 14 residues long. CDR3 protein: CASSLAGGNQPQHF. CDR3 nucleotide sequence: TGTGCCAGCAGCTTAGCCGGGGGCAATCAGCCCCAGCATTTT.

This clone was picked up one time. The chain employs TRBV5-1 and TRBJ2-5, with 10 bases lining up with TRBD2. The J call may not be correct, given that the DNA end is closer to TRBJ2-7. CDR1 and CDR2 from the germline V gene are SGHRS and YFSETQ. The CDR3 consists of 16 residues. The CDR3 is CASSAGLARHTYEQYF. The CDR3 DNA follows: TGCGCCAGCAGCGCGGGACTAGCGCGCCACACTTACGAGCAGTACTTC.

The chain is built from TRBV25-1 and TRBJ1-3; possibly TRBD1 for D (5 bases). Trimming cost V 8 bases and J 0 bases, with 14 bases left between them. Germline V lookup: CDR1 MGHDK, CDR2 SYGVNS. This CDR3 spans 15 amino acids. The CDR3 DNA is TGTGCCAGCTGGGGGGTAGGGACCTCTGGAAACACCATATATTTT. Protein product: CASWGVGTSGNTIYF.

J is TRBJ1-5 and V is TRBV9; the match to TRBD1 covers 7 bases. The CDR3 runs to 14 residues. The trim removed 3 bases at V and 3 bases at J, leaving 3 bases unmatched. Germline values: CDR1 SGDLS, CDR2 YYNGEE. In nucleotides, the CDR3 is TGTGCCAGCAGCGAGGGACAGTACAATCAGCCCCAGCATTTT. As protein: CASSEGQYNQPQHF.

The chain employs TRBV7-9 and TRBJ1-6; D gene ambiguous. Germline assignment: CDR1 SEHNR and CDR2 FQNEAQ (reference sequence). The CDR3 is 15 residues long. V gave up 7 bases and J gave up 7 bases, with 17 bases separating them. CDR3 in DNA: TGTGCCAGCACTCCAAACCGGGTCGGCAATTCACCCCTCCACTTT. Amino acids: CASTPNRVGNSPLHF.

V and J are TRBV12-5 and TRBJ2-5; weak D call: TRBD2 (6 bases). The length of the CDR3 is 16 residues. Germline V CDR1 and CDR2: LGHNT, FRNRAP. Trimming pared 2 bases from V and 2 bases from J, leaving 15 bases between. The CDR3 DNA follows: TGTGCTAGTGGTTTGCCAACGGGACTGGGACAAGAGACCCAGTACTTC. Translated: CASGLPTGLGQETQYF.

V gene TRBV28 combines with J gene TRBJ1-2, with TRBD1 as a possible D gene (5 bases). The CDR3 covers 12 residues. V lost 1 base and J lost 7, with 7 bases in between. Per germline, CDR1 MDHEN and CDR2 SYDVKM. CDR3 nucleotide sequence: TGTGCCAGCAGTTTATTAGGGGTTGGCTACACCTTC. It encodes CASSLLGVGYTF.

The rearrangement links TRBV7-2 to TRBJ2-1, with TRBD2 as a possible D gene (6 bases). In germline, CDR1 is SGHTA, CDR2 FQGNSA. V dropped 1 base and J dropped 11 bases, with 15 bases sitting between them. This CDR3 region has 14 residues. The CDR3 loop reads CASSLDQRARKQFF. The CDR3 DNA reads as TGTGCCAGCAGCTTAGATCAGCGGGCGAGGAAGCAGTTCTTC.

This clone was seen a few times. The DNA for the CDR3 is TGTGCCAGCAGCCTCCGGGACATTTACGAGCAGTACTTC. Translated: CASSLRDIYEQYF. V is TRBV11-2 and J is TRBJ2-7; tentatively, D is TRBD1 (6 bases). CDR3 length equals 13 residues. Germline values: CDR1 SGHAT, CDR2 FQNNGV. Trimming stripped 5 bases from V and 4 bases from J, with 12 bases between.

The chain combines TRBV7-6 with TRBJ2-5; tentatively, D is TRBD2 (5 bases). The CDR3 consists of 15 residues. Trimming took 5 bases from V and 4 from J, leaving 17 bases between them. CDR1 is SGHVS and CDR2 is FNYEAQ in the germline V gene. The CDR3 loop is CASSLTDSEGETQYF. DNA of the CDR3: TGTGCCAGCAGCCTCACTGACTCCGAGGGAGAGACCCAGTACTTC.

This clone was seen more than once but under ten times. The chain is built from TRBV12-5 and TRBJ1-2; D gene unclear. The V end was cut by 1 base, the J end by 6 bases, with 9 bases between. The CDR3 covers 13 residues. Germline V gene data show CDR1 as LGHNT and CDR2 as FRNRAP. CDR3 sequence reads: CASGLALGHGYTF. The CDR3 DNA reads as TGTGCTAGTGGTTTGGCACTAGGGCATGGCTACACCTTC.

The gene calls are TRBV6-4 and TRBJ1-6; possibly TRBD1 for D (5 bases). Trimming took 6 bases from V and 6 from J, leaving 15 bases between them. Germline V gives CDR1 MRHNA, CDR2 SNTAGT. The CDR3 has 15 residues. CDR3 residues: CASRPSGMSNSPLHF. As DNA, the CDR3 is TGTGCCAGCAGACCCTCAGGGATGTCTAATTCACCCCTCCACTTT.

This chain links TRBV4-3 with TRBJ2-5, with TRBD2 identical over 7 bases. The V and J ends lost 0 bases and 11 bases, in that order; junction bases with no gene match: 21. CDR1 is LGHNA, CDR2 YSLEER, per germline. This CDR3 spans 18 amino acids. Here the CDR3 DNA reads TGCGCCAGCAGCCAAGAAGTGGGAGGGTGGGAGGCCGAGGAGGGGCAGTACTTC. As protein: CASSQEVGGWEAEEGQYF.

In this sample, this clone turned up once. This sequence joins TRBV7-8 and TRBJ1-5; no clear D gene. CDR1 and CDR2 from the germline V gene are SGHVS and FQNEAQ. With 5 bases removed from V and 5 bases from J, the gap between germline ends came to 10 bases. The CDR3 length is 13 residues. The CDR3 nucleotides read TGTGCCAGCAGCGGCCCCGGGTATCAGCCCCAGCATTTT. Encoded protein: CASSGPGYQPQHF. Complete variable domain (other parts from reference TRBV7-8 and TRBJ1-5): GAGVSQSPRYKVAKRGQDVALRCDPISGHVSLFWYQQALGQGPEFLTYFQNEAQLDKSGLPSDRFFAERPEGSVSTLKIQRTQQEDSAVYLCASSGPGYQPQHFGDGTRLSIL.

J is TRBJ1-4 and V is TRBV7-2; unclear D gene. In germline, CDR1 is SGHTA, CDR2 FQGNSA. V lost 4 bases, J lost 2 bases, and 14 bases lay in between. The CDR3 covers 16 residues. Here the CDR3 DNA reads TGTGCCAGCAGCTATAGCCCCGGTGGTACTAATGAAAAACTGTTTTTT. It specifies CASSYSPGGTNEKLFF.

This CDR3 is CASRPDRGGSPLHF. CDR3 nucleotides: TGTGCCAGCAGACCTGACAGGGGGGGATCACCCCTCCACTTT. This chain links TRBV7-2 with TRBJ1-6; 9 positions match TRBD1. The CDR3 loop spans 14 amino acids. The V gene end was trimmed by 6 bases and the J gene end by 10 bases; junction bases not matched to a gene: 7. Germline lookup yields CDR1 SGHTA and CDR2 FQGNSA.

Remarks on this clone: The junction differs from germline at one of its ends, possibly a read error. The V and J genes are TRBV5-1 and TRBJ2-6, with a weak D call TRBD1 (5 bases). Per the germline V gene, CDR1 is SGHRS and CDR2 is YFSETQ. CDR3 size: 17 residues. CDR3 DNA: TGCGCCAGCAGCTTGGGACAGACCTCTTCTGGGGCCAACGGCCTGACTTTC. Translating it yields CASSLGQTSSGANGLTF.

Turning to this clone: At one end the junction does not follow the germline gene, possibly because of a read error. The chain uses TRBV28 and TRBJ2-6; maybe TRBD1 (5 bases). The CDR3 is 14 residues long. CDR1 and CDR2 from the germline V gene are MDHEN and SYDVKM. The CDR3 coding sequence is TGTGCCACCCGTCGTGGCTCTGGGGCCAACGGCCTGACTTTC. Protein sequence: CATRRGSGANGLTF.

The gene calls are TRBV5-1 and TRBJ2-7; tentatively, D is TRBD1 (5 bases). Deletions cut 4 bases from V and 1 base from J, with 18 bases between. The CDR3 is 16 residues long. Germline V gives CDR1 SGHRS, CDR2 YFSETQ. CDR3 nucleotides: TGCGCCAGCAGCCTTACCGACAGTACCGATTCCTACGAGCAGTACTTC. Its translation is CASSLTDSTDSYEQYF.

The genes are TRBV30 and TRBJ1-2; TRBD1 might be the D (5 bases). Trimming left V 2 bases short and J 4 bases short, with 11 bases between. CDR3 size: 13 residues. Germline V gives CDR1 GTSNPN, CDR2 SVGIG (reference sequence). The DNA of the CDR3 is TGTGCCTGGAGTCCGGACACGAGCTATGGCTACACCTTC. It yields the protein CAWSPDTSYGYTF.